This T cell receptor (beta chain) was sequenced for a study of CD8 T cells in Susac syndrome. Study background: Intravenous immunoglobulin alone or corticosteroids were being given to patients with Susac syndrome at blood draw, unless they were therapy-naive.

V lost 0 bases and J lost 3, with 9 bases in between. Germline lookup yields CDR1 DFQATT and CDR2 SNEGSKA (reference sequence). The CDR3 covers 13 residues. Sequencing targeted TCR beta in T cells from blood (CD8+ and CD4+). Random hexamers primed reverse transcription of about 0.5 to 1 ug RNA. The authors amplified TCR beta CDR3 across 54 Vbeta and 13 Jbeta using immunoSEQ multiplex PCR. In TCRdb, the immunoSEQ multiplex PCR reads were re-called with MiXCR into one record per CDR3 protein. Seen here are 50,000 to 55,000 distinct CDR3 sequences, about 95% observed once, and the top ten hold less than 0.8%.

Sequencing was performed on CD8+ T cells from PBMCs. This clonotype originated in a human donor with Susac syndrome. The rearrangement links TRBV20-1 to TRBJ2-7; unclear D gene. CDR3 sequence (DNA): TGCAGTGCTAGAGAACAGATGCACTACGAGCAGTACTTC. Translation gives CSAREQMHYEQYF.